Listed here are 3 T cell receptor beta chains from one sample, sequenced in a study of T cells in Graves' hyperthyroidism and ophthalmopathy. Using RNA transcripts as the source, TCR beta CDR3 regions were amplified. When the TCR CDR3 underwent first-round RT-PCR, the HTBI primer set was used. TCRdb re-analysed the multiplex PCR reads in MiXCR, keeping a single row per CDR3 protein. The data show over 250,000 distinct CDR3 sequences, more than 15% seen once. Specimen: blood. The receptor set was obtained from a woman aged 60-75 years with Graves' ophthalmopathy.

This clonotype was recorded a few times. The rearrangement links TRBV7-2 to TRBJ2-4; no definite D call. Germline V gene sequence: CDR1 SGHTA, CDR2 FQGNSA. V gave up 1 base and J gave up 2 bases, with 6 bases separating them. The CDR3 sequence is 14 residues long. The CDR3, as DNA: TGTGCCAGCAGCTTAGTTGGACCCAAAAACATTCAGTACTTC. Protein product: CASSLVGPKNIQYF.

This clonotype has at least ten counts. V and J are TRBV12-3 or TRBV12-4 and TRBJ2-3; 14 bases line up with TRBD2. This CDR3 has 20 residues. The J segment lost 1 base and the V segment lost 5 bases, leaving 14 bases of the junction unmatched. Written as DNA, the CDR3 is TGTGCCAGCAGTCCTCTCCCGGGACTAGCGGGAGTGGGAGGCACAGATACGCAGTATTTT. It translates to CASSPLPGLAGVGGTDTQYF.

The chain is built from TRBV7-9 and TRBJ2-3; TRBD2 aligns across 14 bases. Germline trimming cut 3 bases from V and 6 bases from J; bases unmatched to any gene: 5. Germline assignment: CDR1 SEHNR and CDR2 FQNEAQ (reference sequence). CDR3 length: 16 amino acids. DNA of the CDR3: TGTGCCAGCAGCTTGGGACTAGCGGGGGCCGCTGATACGCAGTATTTT. Residues: CASSLGLAGAADTQYF. Combining the CDR3 with reference TRBV7-9 and TRBJ2-3 gives the whole variable domain DTGVSQNPRHKITKRGQNVTFRCDPISEHNRLYWYRQTLGQGPEFLTYFQNEAQLEKSRLLSDRFSAERPKGSFSTLEIQRTEQGDSAMYLCASSLGLAGAADTQYFGPGTRLTVL.